Detailed here is one TCR beta chain. The data were produced by immunoSEQ multiplex PCR, yet TCRdb's version contains in-frame clones alone and is incomplete. The sample holds over 200,000 clones, less than 90% seen once. The data were obtained in a study of blood T cell repertoires in COVID-19. Looking at the study overall: Nucleic acid was either cDNA or gDNA, and it came from T cells, B-cell-depleted T cells, or PBMCs.

This CDR3 spans 14 amino acids. V gave up 5 bases and J gave up 8 bases; unmatched junction bases: 9. Germline CDR1 and CDR2: GTSNPN and SVGIG (reference sequence). The rearrangement links TRBV30 to TRBJ2-1, with 10 bases that match TRBD2. The receptor was isolated from a woman aged 70-85 years with active or convalescent COVID-19. The sample consisted of peripheral blood. CDR3 coding DNA: TGTGCCTGGTCCAGACTAGCGGGTTTTCATGAGCAGTTCTTC. The encoded protein is CAWSRLAGFHEQFF.